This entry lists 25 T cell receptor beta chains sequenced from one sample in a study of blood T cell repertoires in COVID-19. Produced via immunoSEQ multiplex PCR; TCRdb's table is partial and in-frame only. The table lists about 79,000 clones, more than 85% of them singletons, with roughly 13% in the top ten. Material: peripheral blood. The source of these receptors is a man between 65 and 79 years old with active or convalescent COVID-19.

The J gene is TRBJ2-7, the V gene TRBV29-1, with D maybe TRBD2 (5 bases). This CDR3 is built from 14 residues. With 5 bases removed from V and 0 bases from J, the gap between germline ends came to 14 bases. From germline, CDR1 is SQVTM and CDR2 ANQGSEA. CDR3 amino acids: CSVLDSRSSYEQYF. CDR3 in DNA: TGCAGCGTTTTGGACTCCAGGAGCTCCTACGAGCAGTACTTC.

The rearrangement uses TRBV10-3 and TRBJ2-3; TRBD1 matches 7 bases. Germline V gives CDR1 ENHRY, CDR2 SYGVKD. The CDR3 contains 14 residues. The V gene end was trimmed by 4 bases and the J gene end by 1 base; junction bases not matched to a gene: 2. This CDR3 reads CAISVQGGTDTQYF. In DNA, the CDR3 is TGTGCCATCAGTGTCCAGGGGGGCACAGATACGCAGTATTTT.

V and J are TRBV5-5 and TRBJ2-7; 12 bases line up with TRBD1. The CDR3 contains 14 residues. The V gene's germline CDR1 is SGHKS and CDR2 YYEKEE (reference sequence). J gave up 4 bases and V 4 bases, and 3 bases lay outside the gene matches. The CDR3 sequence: CASSPGQGAYEQYF. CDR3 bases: TGTGCCAGCAGCCCGGGACAGGGGGCTTACGAGCAGTACTTC.

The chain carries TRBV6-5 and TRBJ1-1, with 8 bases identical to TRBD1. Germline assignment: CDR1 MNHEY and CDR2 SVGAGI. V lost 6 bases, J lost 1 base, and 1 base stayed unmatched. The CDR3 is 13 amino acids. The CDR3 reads CASRGTGNTEAFF. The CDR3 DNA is TGTGCCAGCAGAGGGACAGGGAACACTGAAGCTTTCTTT.

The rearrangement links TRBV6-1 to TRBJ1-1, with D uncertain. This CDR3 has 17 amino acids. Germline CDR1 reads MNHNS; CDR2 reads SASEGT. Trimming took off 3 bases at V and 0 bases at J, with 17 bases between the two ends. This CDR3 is CASSDLTSHTLNTEAFF. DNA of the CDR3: TGTGCCAGCAGTGATCTCACATCCCACACCTTGAACACTGAAGCTTTCTTT.

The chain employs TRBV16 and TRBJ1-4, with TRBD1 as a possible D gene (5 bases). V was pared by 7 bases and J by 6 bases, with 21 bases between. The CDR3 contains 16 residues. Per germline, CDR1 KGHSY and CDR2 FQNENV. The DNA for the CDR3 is TGTGCCAGCACCTCCAATGCGGGACCTGGGCATGAAAAACTGTTTTTT. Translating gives CASTSNAGPGHEKLFF.

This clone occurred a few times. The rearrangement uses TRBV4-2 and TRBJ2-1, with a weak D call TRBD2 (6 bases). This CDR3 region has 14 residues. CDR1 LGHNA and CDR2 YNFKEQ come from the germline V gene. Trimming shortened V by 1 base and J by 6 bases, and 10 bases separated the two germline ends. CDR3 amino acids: CASSQVGGPNEQFF. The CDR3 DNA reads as TGTGCCAGCAGCCAAGTGGGGGGTCCCAATGAGCAGTTCTTC.

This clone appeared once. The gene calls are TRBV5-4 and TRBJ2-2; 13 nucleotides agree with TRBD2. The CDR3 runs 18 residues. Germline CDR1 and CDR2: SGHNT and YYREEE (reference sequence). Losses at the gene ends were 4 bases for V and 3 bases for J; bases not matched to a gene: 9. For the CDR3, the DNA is TGTGCCAGCAGCGGAACTAGCGGGAGGGCCGTGGACACCGGGGAGCTGTTTTTT. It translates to CASSGTSGRAVDTGELFF.

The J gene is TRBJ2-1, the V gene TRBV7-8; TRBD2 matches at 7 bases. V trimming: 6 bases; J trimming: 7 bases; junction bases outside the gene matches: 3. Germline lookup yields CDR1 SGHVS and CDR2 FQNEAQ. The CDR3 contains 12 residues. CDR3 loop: CASRRLANEQFF. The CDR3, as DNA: TGTGCCAGCAGAAGACTAGCTAATGAGCAGTTCTTC.

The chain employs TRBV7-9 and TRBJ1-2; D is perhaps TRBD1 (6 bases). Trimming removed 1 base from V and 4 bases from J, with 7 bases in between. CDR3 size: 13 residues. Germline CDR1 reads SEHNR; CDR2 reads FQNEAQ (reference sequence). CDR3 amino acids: CASSLDRAYGYTF. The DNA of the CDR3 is TGTGCCAGCAGCTTAGACAGGGCCTATGGCTACACCTTC.

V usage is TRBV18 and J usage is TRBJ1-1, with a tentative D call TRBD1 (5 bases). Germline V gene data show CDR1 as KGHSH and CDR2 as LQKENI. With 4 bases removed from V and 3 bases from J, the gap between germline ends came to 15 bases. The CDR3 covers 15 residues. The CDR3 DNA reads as TGTGCCAGCTCACTAGAATCCGGGACTCACACTGAAGCTTTCTTT. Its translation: CASSLESGTHTEAFF.

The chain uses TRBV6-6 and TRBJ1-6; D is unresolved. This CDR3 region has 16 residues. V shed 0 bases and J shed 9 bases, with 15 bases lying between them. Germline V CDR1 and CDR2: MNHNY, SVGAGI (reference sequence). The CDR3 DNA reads TGTGCCAGCAGTTACTCGGAATTCCCAGGTTTTTCACCCCTCCACTTT. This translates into CASSYSEFPGFSPLHF.

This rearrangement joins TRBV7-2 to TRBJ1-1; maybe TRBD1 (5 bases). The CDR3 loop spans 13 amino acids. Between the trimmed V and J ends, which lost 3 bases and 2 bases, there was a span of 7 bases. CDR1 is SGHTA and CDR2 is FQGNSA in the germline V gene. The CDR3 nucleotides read TGTGCCAGCAGCTTTGGGACTAACACTGAAGCTTTCTTT. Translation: CASSFGTNTEAFF.

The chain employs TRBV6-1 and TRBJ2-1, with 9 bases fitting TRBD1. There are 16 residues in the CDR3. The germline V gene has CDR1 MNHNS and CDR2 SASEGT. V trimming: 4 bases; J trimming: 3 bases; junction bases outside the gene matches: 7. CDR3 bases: TGTGCCAGCAGTGGAAGCGGACAGGGGTACTACAATGAGCAGTTCTTC. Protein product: CASSGSGQGYYNEQFF.

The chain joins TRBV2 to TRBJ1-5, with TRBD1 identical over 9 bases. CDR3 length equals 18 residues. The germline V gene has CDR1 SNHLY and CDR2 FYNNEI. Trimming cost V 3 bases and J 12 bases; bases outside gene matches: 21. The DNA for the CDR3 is TGTGCCAGCAGTGACGAATTAAGGACAGGGGAATCAATCAGCCGCCAGCATTTT. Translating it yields CASSDELRTGESISRQHF.

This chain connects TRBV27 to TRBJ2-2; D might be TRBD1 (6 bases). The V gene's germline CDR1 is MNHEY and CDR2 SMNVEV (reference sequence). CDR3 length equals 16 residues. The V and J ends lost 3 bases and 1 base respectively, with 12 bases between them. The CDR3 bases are TGTGCCAGCAGTTTCGTCAGGGGAATGAACACCGGGGAGCTGTTTTTT. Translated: CASSFVRGMNTGELFF.

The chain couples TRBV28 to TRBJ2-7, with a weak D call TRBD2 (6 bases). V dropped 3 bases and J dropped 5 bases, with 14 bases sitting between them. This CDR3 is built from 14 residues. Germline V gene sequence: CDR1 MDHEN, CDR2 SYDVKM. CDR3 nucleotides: TGTGCCAGCAGTTTTCTCGGGAGTACGGACGAGCAGTACTTC. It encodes CASSFLGSTDEQYF. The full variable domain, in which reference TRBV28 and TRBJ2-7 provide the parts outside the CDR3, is DVKVTQSSRYLVKRTGEKVFLECVQDMDHENMFWYRQDPGLGLRLIYFSYDVKMKEKGDIPEGYSVSREKKERFSLILESASTNQTSMYLCASSFLGSTDEQYFGPGTRLTVT.

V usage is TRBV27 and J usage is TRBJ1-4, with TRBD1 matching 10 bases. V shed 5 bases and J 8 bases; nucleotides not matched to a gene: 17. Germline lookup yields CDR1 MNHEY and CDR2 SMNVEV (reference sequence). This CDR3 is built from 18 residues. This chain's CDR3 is CASSRKGTGVTMGEKLFF. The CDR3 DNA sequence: TGTGCCAGCAGTCGAAAAGGGACAGGGGTCACAATGGGGGAAAAACTGTTTTTT.

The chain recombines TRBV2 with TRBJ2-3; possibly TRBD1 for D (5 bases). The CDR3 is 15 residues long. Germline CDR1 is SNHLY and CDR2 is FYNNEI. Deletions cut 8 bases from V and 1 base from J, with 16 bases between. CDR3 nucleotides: TGTGCCAGCTCCGGGCTCCAAGGGGGCACAGATACGCAGTATTTT. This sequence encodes CASSGLQGGTDTQYF.

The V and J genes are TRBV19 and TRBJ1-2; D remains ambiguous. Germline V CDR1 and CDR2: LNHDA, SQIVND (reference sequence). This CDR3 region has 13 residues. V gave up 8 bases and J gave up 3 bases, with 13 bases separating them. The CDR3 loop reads CASAEGEYYGYTF. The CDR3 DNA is TGTGCCAGTGCCGAGGGCGAATACTATGGCTACACCTTC.

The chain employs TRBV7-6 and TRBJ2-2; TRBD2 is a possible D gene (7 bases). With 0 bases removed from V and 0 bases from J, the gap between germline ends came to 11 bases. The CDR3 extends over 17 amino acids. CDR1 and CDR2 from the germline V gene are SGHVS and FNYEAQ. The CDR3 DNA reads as TGTGCCAGCAGCTTAGCGAGGGGGGGATCGAACACCGGGGAGCTGTTTTTT. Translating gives CASSLARGGSNTGELFF.

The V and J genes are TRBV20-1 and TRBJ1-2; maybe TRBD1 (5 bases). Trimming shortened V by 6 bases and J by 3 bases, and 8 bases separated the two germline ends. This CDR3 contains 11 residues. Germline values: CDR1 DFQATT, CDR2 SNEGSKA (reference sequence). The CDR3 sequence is CSADSDYGYTF. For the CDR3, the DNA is TGCAGTGCCGACAGCGACTATGGCTACACCTTC.

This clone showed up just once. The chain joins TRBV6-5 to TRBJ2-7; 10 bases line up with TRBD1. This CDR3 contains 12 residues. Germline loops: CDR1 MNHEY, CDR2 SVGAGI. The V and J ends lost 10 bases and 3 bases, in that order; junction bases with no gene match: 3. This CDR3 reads CATWTGGYEQYF. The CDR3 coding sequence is TGTGCCACCTGGACAGGGGGCTACGAGCAGTACTTC.

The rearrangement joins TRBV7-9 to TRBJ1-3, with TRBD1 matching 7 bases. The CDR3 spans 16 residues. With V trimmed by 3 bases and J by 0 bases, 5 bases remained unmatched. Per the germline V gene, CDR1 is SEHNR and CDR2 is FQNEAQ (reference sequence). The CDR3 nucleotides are TGTGCCAGCAGCTTCCGGGACAGACACTCTGGAAACACCATATATTTT. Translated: CASSFRDRHSGNTIYF.

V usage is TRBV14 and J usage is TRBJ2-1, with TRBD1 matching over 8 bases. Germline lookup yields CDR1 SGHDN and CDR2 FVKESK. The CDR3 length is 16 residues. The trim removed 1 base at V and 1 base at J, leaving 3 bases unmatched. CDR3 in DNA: TGTGCCAGCAGCCAAGTGGGGGACAGGTCCTACAATGAGCAGTTCTTC. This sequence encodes CASSQVGDRSYNEQFF. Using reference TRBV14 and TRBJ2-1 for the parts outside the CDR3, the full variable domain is EAGVTQFPSHSVIEKGQTVTLRCDPISGHDNLYWYRRVMGKEIKFLLHFVKESKQDESGMPNNRFLAERTGGTYSTLKVQPAELEDSGVYFCASSQVGDRSYNEQFFGPGTRLTVL.